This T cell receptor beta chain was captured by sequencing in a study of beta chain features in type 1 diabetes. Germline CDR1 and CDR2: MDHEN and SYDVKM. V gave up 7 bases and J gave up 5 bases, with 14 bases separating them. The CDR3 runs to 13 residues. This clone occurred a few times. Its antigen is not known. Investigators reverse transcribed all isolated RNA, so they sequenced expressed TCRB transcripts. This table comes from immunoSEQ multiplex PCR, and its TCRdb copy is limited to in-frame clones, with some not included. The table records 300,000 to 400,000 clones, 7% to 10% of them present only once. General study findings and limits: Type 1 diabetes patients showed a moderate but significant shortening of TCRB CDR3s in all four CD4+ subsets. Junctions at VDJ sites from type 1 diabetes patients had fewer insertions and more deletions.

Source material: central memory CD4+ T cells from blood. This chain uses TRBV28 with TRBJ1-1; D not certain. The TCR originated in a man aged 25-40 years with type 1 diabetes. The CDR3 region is CASTAWVRTEAFF. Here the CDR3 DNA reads TGTGCCAGCACCGCCTGGGTTAGGACTGAAGCTTTCTTT.